This T cell receptor (beta chain) was obtained from a study of response to subunit inactivated influenza vaccine. General observations from the study: Authors suggested that a seasonal influenza vaccination recruits few new T cells each time.

TCRdb processed the RT-PCR reads anew with MiXCR; each CDR3 protein has one entry. The data contain a few hundred thousand distinct CDR3 sequences, 6.5% to 8% of them singletons. With regard to this clonotype: As yet, its antigen is unknown.

The V segment lost 5 bases and the J segment 0 bases; nucleotides outside the gene matches: 11. Germline CDR1 and CDR2: SQVTM and ANQGSEA. The CDR3 extends over 16 amino acids. The V gene is TRBV29-1, the J gene TRBJ2-3, with 7 bases identical to TRBD2. The source of this sequence is a man between 45 and 75 years old who received an inactivated influenza vaccine. The material sequenced was PBMCs from blood, taken approximately 25 months after vaccination. DNA for the CDR3: TGCAGCGTTAAGGGTTGGAAGCGGGAAAGCACAGATACGCAGTATTTT. Protein sequence: CSVKGWKRESTDTQYF.